The entry below describes one TCR beta chain. Its antigen remains unknown. Clones were read by immunoSEQ multiplex PCR, and TCRdb kept only the in-frame ones, dropping some. Among 98,000 or so clones listed, roughly 88% were seen once. This specimen comes from a study of T cell responses to AZD1222 COVID-19 vaccine. Study results and caveats: In the spike-specific TCR repertoire, nearly half reportedly target unmutated variant regions. A rise in Spike-specific TCR breadth and depth followed two AZD1222 doses.

This TCR derives from an adult in good health. The source was peripheral blood, collected on day 0 of AZD1222 vaccination.

The CDR3 DNA sequence: TGTGCCAGCTCTCTTGATGCGGGAATTAGCACAGATACGCAGTATTTT. It codes for CASSLDAGISTDTQYF. The chain combines TRBV2 with TRBJ2-3, with a tentative D call TRBD2 (6 bases). Trimming shortened V by 8 bases and J by 0 bases, and 18 bases separated the two germline ends. Germline CDR1 SNHLY, CDR2 FYNNEI. The length of the CDR3 is 16 residues.